This entry concerns a single T cell receptor beta chain. The antigen is unknown. This entry belongs to a study of CD8 T cell repertoires and HIV-1 epitope variants. Study context: Controls were a CMV, EBV and flu pool, Ebola AY9, and no peptide. The baseline condition was 1M T cells left uncultured.

The table came from immunoSEQ multiplex PCR; TCRdb's copy has only in-frame clones and leaves some out. The table includes 4,800 or so clones, roughly 60% detected once. Findings of the study overall: Beta chains alone show antigen proliferation, not cytokine profile or function.

The CDR3 is 14 amino acids. Trimming removed 6 bases from V and 4 bases from J; junction bases left unmatched: 5. The germline V gene has CDR1 LGHNA and CDR2 YNFKEQ. The chain joins TRBV4-2 to TRBJ2-1, with 8 positions matching TRBD1. Sequencing was performed on cultured CD8+ T cells derived from PBMCs. This sequence was found in a male donor with HIV. The CDR3 DNA is TGTGCCAGCAGTTACGGGACAGGTTACAATGAGCAGTTCTTC. It codes for CASSYGTGYNEQFF.